These T cell receptor beta chains were read from a single sample in a study of T cells in Graves' hyperthyroidism and ophthalmopathy. TCRdb used MiXCR to reprocess the multiplex PCR reads, holding one entry per CDR3 protein. Among roughly 720,000 distinct CDR3 sequences, roughly 17% were seen once, and the ten largest hold about a sixth. Sequencing input: blood. The receptors were gathered from a man aged 50 to 60 with Graves' hyperthyroidism. The conserved cysteine and the conserved F or W are not part of the CDR3 here. Size tells how often a clone was seen (once, few, many) or the class of an expanded clone, and some rows leave it out.

j_gene | abundance | v_gene | CDR3aa
TRBJ2-1 | once | TRBV25-1 | ASSPKNEQF
TRBJ1-1 | many | TRBV7-6 | ASSTDRNTEAF
TRBJ1-5 | many | TRBV28 | ASSLLYPGANQPQH
TRBJ2-1 | many | TRBV7-3 | ASSLSPGGSNEQF
TRBJ2-3 | NA | TRBV7-3 | ASSHGQGLDTQY
TRBJ2-5 | NA | TRBV5-6 | ASSLNQNFGGGLLETQY
TRBJ1-2 | few | TRBV29-1 | SVGLGGLGYGYT
TRBJ2-5 | many | TRBV6-5 | ASSYRIQETQY
TRBJ2-3 | NA | TRBV7-3 | ASSPSSGRAPDTQY
TRBJ2-1 | few | TRBV14 | ASSQAVPRAGEQF
TRBJ1-2 | NA | TRBV5-1 | ASSWGQVLDFTNYGYT
TRBJ2-7 | few | TRBV7-9 | ASSWGQIAYEQY
TRBJ1-2 | NA | TRBV28 | ASRPSGQGFYGYT
TRBJ1-1 | NA | TRBV5-1 | ASSLGGVWEGGTEAF
TRBJ1-1 | few | TRBV18 | ASSPSRGAMNTEAF
TRBJ1-2 | many | TRBV27 | ASSLSRANGYT